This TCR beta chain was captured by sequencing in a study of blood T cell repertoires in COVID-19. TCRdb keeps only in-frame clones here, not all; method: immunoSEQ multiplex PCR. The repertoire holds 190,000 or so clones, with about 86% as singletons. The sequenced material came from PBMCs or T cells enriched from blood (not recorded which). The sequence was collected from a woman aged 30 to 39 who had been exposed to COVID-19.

CDR3 amino acids: CATSDLAGSTDTQYF. Written as DNA, the CDR3 is TGTGCCACCAGTGATCTGGCGGGTAGCACAGATACGCAGTATTTT. This chain links TRBV24-1 with TRBJ2-3; tentative D call: TRBD2 (5 bases). The CDR3 is 15 residues long. From germline, CDR1 is KGHDR and CDR2 SFDVKD. Trimming took off 3 bases at V and 0 bases at J, with 9 bases between the two ends.